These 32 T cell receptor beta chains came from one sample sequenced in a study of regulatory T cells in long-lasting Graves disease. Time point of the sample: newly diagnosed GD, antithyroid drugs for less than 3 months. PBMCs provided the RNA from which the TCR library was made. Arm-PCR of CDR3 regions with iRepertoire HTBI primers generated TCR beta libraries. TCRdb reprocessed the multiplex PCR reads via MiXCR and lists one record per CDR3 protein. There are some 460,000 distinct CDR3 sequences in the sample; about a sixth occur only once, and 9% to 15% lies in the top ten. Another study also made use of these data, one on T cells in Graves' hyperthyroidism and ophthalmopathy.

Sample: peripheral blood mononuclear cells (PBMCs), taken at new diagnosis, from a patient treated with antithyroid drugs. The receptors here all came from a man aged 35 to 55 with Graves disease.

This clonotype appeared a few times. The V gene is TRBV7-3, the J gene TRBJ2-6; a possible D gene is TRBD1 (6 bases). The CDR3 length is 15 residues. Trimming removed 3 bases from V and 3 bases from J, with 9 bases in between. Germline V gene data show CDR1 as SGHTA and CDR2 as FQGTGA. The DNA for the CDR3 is TGTGCCAGCAGCTTCCAGGGGAATGGGGCCAACGTCCTGACTTTC. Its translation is CASSFQGNGANVLTF.

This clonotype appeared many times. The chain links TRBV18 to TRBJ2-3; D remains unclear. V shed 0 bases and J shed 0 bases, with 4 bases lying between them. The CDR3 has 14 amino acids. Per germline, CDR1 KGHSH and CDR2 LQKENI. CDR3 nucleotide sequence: TGTGCCAGCTCACCACCGGTGAGCACAGATACGCAGTATTTT. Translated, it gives CASSPPVSTDTQYF.

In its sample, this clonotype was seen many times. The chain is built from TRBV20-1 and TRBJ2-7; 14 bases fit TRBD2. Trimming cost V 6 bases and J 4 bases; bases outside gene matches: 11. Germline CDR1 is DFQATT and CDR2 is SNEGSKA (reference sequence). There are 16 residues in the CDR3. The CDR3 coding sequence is TGCAGTGCCCCGACTAGCGGGAGGGCCATTGGGTACGAGCAGTACTTC. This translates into CSAPTSGRAIGYEQYF.

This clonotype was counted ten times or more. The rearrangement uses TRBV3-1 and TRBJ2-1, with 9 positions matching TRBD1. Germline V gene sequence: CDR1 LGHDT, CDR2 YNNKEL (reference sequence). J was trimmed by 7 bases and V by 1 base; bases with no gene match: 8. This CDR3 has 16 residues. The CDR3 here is CASSQAPGQGRNEQFF. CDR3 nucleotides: TGTGCCAGCAGCCAAGCTCCGGGACAGGGAAGGAATGAGCAGTTCTTC.

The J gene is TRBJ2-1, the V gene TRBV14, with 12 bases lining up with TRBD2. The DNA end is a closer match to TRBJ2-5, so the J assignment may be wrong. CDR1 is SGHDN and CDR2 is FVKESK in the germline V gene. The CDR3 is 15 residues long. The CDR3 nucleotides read TGTGCCAGCAGCCAAGGACTAGCGGGAGTGGAGACCCAGTACTTC. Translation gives CASSQGLAGVETQYF.

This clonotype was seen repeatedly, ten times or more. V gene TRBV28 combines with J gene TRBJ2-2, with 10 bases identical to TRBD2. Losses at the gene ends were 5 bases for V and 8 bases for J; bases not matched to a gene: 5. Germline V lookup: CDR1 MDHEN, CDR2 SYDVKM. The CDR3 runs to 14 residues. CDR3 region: CASSGLAGAGELFF. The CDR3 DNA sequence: TGTGCCAGCAGTGGGCTAGCGGGAGCTGGGGAGCTGTTTTTT.

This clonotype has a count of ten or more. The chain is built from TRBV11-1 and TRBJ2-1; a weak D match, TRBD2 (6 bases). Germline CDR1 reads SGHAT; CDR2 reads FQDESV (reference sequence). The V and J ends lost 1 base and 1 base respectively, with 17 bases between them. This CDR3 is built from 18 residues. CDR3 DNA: TGTGCCAGCAGCTTAGGACTCCTCGCGGGATCGTCCTACAATGAGCAGTTCTTC. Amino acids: CASSLGLLAGSSYNEQFF.

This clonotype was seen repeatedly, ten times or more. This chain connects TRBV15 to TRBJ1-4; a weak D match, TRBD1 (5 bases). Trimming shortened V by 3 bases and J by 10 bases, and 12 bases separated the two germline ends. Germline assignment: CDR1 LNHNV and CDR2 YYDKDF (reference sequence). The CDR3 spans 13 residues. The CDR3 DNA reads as TGTGCCACCAGCAGGTTTCGGGGCGCAAAACTGTTTTTT. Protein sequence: CATSRFRGAKLFF.

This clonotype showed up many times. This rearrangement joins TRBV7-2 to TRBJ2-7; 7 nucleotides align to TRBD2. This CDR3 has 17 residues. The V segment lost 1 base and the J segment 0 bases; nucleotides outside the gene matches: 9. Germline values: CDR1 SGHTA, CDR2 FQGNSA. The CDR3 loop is CASSLVIVAGFSYEQYF. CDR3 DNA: TGTGCCAGCAGCTTAGTTATAGTAGCGGGCTTCTCCTACGAGCAGTACTTC.

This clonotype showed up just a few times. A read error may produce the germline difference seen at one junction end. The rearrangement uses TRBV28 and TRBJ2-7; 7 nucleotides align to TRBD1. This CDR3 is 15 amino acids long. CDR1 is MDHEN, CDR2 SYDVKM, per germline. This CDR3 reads CASAEDRATSYERYF. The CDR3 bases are TGTGCCAGCGCGGAAGACAGGGCAACGTCCTACGAGCGGTACTTC.

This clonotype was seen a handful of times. CDR3 DNA sequence: TGTGCCAGTAGTATAGCTTCGCGGACCTCCTACGAGCAGTACTTC. Its protein product is CASSIASRTSYEQYF. The rearrangement uses TRBV19 and TRBJ2-7; D ambiguous. In germline, CDR1 is LNHDA, CDR2 SQIVND (reference sequence). The CDR3 has 15 amino acids. With 1 base removed from V and 0 bases from J, the gap between germline ends came to 10 bases.

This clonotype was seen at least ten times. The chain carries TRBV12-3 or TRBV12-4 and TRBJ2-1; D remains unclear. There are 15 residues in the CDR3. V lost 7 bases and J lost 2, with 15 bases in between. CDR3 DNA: TGTGCCAGCAACCCCTTTGCAGCTGCCTACAATGAGCAGTTCTTC. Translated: CASNPFAAAYNEQFF.

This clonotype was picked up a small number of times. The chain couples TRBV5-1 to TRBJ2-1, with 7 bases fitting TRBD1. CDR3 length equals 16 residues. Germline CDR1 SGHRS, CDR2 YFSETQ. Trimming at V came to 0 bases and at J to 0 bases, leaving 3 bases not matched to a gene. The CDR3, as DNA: TGCGCCAGCAGCTTGGGGGGACAGAGCTCCTACAATGAGCAGTTCTTC. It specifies CASSLGGQSSYNEQFF.

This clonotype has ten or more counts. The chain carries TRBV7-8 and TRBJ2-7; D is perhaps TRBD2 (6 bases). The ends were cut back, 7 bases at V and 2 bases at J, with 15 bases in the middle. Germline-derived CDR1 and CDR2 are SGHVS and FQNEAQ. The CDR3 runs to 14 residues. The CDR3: CASTQPGETYEQYF. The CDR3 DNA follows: TGTGCCAGCACCCAACCGGGGGAGACCTACGAGCAGTACTTC.

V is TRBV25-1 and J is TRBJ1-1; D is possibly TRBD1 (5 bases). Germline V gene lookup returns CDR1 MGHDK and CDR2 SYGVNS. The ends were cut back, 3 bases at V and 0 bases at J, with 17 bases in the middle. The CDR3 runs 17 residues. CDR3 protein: CASSDSIGAPMNTEAFF. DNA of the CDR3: TGTGCCAGCAGTGATTCGATAGGGGCGCCGATGAACACTGAAGCTTTCTTT.

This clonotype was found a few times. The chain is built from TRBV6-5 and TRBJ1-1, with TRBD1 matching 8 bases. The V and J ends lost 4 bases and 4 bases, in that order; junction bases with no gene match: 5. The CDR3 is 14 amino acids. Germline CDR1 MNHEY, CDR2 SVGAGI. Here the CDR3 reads CASSFQTGATEAFF. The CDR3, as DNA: TGTGCCAGCAGTTTCCAGACAGGGGCCACTGAAGCTTTCTTT.

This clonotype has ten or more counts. This CDR3 reads CASSLAGRALGNEQFF. CDR3 DNA: TGTGCCAGCAGTTTAGCCGGGAGGGCCCTCGGCAATGAGCAGTTCTTC. This chain connects TRBV28 to TRBJ2-1; 8 bases fit TRBD2. The germline gives CDR1 MDHEN, CDR2 SYDVKM. J was trimmed by 6 bases and V by 2 bases; bases with no gene match: 9. The CDR3 loop spans 16 amino acids.

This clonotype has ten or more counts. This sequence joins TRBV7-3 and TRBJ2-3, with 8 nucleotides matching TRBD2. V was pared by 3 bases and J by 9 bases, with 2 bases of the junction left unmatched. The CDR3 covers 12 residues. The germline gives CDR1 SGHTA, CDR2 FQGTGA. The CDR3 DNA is TGTGCCAGCAGCTTTTCTAGCGGGACGCAGTATTTT. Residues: CASSFSSGTQYF.

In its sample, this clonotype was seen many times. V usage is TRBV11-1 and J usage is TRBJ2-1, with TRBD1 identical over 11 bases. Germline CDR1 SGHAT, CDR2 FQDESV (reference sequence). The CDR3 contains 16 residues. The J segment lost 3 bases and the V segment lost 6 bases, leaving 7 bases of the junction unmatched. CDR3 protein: CASSPRTGGSYNEQFF. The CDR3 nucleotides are TGTGCCAGCAGTCCCAGGACAGGGGGCAGCTACAATGAGCAGTTCTTC.

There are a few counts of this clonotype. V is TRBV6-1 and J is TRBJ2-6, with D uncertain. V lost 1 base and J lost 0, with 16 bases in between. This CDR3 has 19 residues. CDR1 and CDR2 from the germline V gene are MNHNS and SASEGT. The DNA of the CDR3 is TGTGCCAGCAGTGAAGAGGCGGCTCTAACCCTCTCTGGGGCCAACGTCCTGACTTTC. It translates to CASSEEAALTLSGANVLTF.

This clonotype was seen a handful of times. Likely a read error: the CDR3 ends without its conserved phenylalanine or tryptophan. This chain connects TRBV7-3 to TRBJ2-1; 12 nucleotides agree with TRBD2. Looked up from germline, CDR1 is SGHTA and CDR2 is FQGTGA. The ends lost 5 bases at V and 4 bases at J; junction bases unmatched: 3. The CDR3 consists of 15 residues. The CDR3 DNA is TGTGCCAGCAGCACGACTAGCGGGAGTTACAATGAGCAGTTCTCC. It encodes CASSTTSGSYNEQFS.

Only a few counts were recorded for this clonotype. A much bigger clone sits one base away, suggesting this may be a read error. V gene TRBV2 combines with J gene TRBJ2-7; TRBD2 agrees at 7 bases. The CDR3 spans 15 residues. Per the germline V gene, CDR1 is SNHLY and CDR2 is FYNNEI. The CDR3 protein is CASTNSGTKLYGQYF. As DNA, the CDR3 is TGTGCCAGCACAAACTCCGGGACTAAGTTGTACGGGCAGTACTTC.

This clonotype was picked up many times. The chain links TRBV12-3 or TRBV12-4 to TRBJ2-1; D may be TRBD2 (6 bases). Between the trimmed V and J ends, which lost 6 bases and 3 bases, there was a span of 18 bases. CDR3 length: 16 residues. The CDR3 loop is CASSPIEEGFYNEQFF. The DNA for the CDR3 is TGTGCCAGCAGCCCCATCGAGGAGGGCTTCTACAATGAGCAGTTCTTC.

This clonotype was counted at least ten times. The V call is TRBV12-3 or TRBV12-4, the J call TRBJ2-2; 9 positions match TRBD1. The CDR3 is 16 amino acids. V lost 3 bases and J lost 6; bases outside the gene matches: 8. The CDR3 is CASSLSGTGSAGELFF. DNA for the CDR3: TGTGCCAGCAGTTTGTCCGGGACAGGGAGCGCCGGGGAGCTGTTTTTT.

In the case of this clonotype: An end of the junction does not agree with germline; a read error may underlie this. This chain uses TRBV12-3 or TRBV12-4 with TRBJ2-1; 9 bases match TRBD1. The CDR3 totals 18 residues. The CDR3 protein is CASRNRGRGGSSYDEQFF. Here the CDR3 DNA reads TGTGCCAGCAGAAACAGGGGGCGCGGCGGGAGCTCCTACGATGAGCAGTTCTTC.

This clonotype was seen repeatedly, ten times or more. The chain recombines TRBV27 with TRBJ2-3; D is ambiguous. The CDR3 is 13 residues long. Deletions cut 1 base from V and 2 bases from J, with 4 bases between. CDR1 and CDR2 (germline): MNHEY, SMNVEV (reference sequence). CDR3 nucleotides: TGTGCCAGCAGTTTATACAACACAGATACGCAGTATTTT. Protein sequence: CASSLYNTDTQYF.

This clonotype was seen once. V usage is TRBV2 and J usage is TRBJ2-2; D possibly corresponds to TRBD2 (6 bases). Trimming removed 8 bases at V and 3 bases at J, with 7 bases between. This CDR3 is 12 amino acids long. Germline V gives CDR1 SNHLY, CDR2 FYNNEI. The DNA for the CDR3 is TGTGCCAGCCGGGACTACACCGGGGAGCTGTTTTTT. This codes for CASRDYTGELFF.

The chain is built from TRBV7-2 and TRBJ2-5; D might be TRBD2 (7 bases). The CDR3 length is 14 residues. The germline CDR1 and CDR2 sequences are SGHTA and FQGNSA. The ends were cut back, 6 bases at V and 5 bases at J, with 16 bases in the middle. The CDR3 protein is CASRGGGIRETQYF. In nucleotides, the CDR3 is TGTGCCAGCAGGGGAGGGGGGATTAGGGAGACCCAGTACTTC. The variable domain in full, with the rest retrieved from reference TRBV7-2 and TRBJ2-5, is GAGVSQSPSNKVTEKGKDVELRCDPISGHTALYWYRQSLGQGLEFLIYFQGNSAPDKSGLPSDRFSAERTGGSVSTLTIQRTQQEDSAVYLCASRGGGIRETQYFGPGTRLLVL.

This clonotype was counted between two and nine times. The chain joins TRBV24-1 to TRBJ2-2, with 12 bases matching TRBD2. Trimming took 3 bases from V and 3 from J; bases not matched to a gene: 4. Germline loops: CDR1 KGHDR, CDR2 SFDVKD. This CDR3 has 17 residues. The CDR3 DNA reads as TGTGCCACCAGTGATCCCGGACTAGCGGGGTACACCGGGGAGCTGTTTTTT. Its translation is CATSDPGLAGYTGELFF.

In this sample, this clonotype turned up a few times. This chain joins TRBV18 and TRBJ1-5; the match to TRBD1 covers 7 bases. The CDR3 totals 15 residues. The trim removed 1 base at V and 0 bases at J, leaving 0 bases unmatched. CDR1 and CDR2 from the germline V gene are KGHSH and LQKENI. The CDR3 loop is CASSPHRGSNQPQHF. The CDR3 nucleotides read TGTGCCAGCTCACCACACAGGGGTAGCAATCAGCCCCAGCATTTT. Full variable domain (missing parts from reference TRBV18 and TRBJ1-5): NAGVMQNPRHLVRRRGQEARLRCSPMKGHSHVYWYRQLPEEGLKFMVYLQKENIIDESGMPKERFSAEFPKEGPSILRIQQVVRGDSAAYFCASSPHRGSNQPQHFGDGTRLSIL.

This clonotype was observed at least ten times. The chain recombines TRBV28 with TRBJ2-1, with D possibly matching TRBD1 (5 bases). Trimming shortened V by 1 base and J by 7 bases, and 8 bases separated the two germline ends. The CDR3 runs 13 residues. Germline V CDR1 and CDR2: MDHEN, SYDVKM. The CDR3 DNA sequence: TGTGCCAGCAGTTTATCTACAGGAAATGAGCAGTTCTTC. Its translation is CASSLSTGNEQFF.

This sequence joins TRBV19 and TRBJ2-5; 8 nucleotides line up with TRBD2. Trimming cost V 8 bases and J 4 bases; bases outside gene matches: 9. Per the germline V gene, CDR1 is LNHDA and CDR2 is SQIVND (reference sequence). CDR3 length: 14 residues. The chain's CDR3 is CASQPGLGGETQYF. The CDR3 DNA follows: TGTGCCAGTCAGCCGGGACTAGGAGGAGAGACCCAGTACTTC.